This T cell receptor (beta chain) is drawn from a study of T cell responses to AZD1222 COVID-19 vaccine. General study results and limits: Repertoires in all cases were sampled only once the peak T cell response had passed. Females made up more of the donors, who were largely white British, and clonal diversity may have come out too low.

This table comes from immunoSEQ multiplex PCR, and its TCRdb copy is limited to in-frame clones, with some not included. This repertoire shows about 170,000 clones, about 88% found once; its top ten account for 1.5% to 2%. A remark on this clone: What it binds is not known.

Germline V gene sequence: CDR1 SGDLS, CDR2 YYNGEE. With 1 base removed from V and 4 bases from J, the gap between germline ends came to 6 bases. CDR3 length equals 13 residues. Sequenced material: peripheral blood, taken on day 0 of AZD1222 vaccination. The chain combines TRBV9 with TRBJ2-1; no clear D gene. This receptor was obtained from an adult in good health. The CDR3 loop is CASSVLQYNEQFF. The CDR3 coding sequence is TGTGCCAGCAGCGTATTACAGTACAATGAGCAGTTCTTC.